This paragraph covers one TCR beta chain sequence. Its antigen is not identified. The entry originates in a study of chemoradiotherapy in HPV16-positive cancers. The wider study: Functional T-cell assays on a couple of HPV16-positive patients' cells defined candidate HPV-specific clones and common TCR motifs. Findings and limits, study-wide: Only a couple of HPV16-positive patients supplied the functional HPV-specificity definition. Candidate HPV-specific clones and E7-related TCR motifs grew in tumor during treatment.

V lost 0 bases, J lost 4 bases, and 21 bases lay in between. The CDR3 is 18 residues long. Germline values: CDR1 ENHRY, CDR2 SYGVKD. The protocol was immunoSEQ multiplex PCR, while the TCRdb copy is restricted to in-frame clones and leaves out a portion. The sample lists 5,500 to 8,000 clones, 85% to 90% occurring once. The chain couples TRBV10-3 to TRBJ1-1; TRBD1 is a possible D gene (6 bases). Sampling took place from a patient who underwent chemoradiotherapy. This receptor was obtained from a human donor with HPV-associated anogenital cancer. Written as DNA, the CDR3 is TGTGCCATCAGTGAGTCTCAGAGACAGGCGGGCCGGGGCACTGAAGCTTTCTTT. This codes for CAISESQRQAGRGTEAFF.